The rows below give T cell receptor beta chains drawn from one sample of a study of vaccination effects on CD4 cells after COVID-19. No cognate antigen is known for these TCRs. The protocol was immunoSEQ multiplex PCR, while the TCRdb copy is restricted to in-frame clones and leaves out a portion. The sample records 25,000 to 30,000 clones, around 86% being singletons. Specimen: CD4+ T cells from PBMCs cultured with SARS-CoV-2 spike peptides, collected after COVID-19 vaccination. The source is a human donor who received a COVID-19 vaccine. Some clones in this sample may be carry-over from other donors' samples. Each CDR3 is given without its conserved first and last residue. The D gene is left open where the match is weak.

TRBJ1-4,TRBV5-1,NA,12,ASSLEGIYEKLF
TRBJ1-2,TRBV5-4,NA,12,ASSLASSYYGYT
TRBJ1-4,TRBV6-5,NA,8,ASRGEKLF
TRBJ1-2,TRBV5-4,TRBD1,11,ASGQGPTYGYT
TRBJ1-5,TRBV7-9,NA,13,ASSLGGKGNQPQH
TRBJ1-5,TRBV18,NA,11,ASSPRGSQPQH
TRBJ2-5,TRBV7-3,NA,11,ASSPGYQETQY
TRBJ2-2,TRBV12-5,NA,13,ASAPGRPNTGELF
TRBJ2-3,TRBV4-1,NA,13,ASSQDRTISKTQY
TRBJ1-1,TRBV5-4,NA,12,ASSWGGTGREAF